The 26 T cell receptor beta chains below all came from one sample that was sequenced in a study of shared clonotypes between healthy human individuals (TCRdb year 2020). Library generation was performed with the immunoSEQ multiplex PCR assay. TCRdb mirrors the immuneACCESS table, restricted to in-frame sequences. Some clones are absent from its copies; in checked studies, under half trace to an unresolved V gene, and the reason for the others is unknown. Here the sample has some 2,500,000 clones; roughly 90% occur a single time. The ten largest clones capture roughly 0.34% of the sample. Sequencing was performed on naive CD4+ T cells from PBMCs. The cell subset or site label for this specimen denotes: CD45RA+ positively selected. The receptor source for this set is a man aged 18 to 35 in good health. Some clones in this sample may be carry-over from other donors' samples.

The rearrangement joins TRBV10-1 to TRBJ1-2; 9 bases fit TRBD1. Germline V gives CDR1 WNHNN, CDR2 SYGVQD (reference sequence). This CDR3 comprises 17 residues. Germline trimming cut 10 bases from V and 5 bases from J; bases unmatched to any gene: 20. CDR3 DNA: TGCGCCAATAGAACCGGGACAGGGATACCGTGCCTGTATGGCTACACCTTC. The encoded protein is CANRTGTGIPCLYGYTF.

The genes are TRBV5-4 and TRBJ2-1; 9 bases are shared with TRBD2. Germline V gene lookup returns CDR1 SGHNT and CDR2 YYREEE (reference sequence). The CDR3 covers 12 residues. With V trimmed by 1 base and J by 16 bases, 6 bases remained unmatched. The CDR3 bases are TGTGCCAGCAGCTTGTTTGCGGGAGGGCCCTTCTTC. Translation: CASSLFAGGPFF.

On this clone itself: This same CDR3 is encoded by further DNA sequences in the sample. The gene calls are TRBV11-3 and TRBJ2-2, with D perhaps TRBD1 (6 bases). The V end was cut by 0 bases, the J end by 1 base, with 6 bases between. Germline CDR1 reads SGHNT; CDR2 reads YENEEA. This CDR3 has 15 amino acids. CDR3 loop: CASSLDRGNTGELFF. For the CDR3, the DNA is TGTGCCAGCAGCTTAGACAGGGGGAACACCGGGGAGCTGTTTTTT.

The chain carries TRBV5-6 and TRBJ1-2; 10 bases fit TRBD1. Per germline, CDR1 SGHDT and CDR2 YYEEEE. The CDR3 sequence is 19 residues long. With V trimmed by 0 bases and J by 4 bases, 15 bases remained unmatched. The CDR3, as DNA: TGTGCCAGCAGCTTGGATGTGATGGGACAGGGGTGGGCCAGCTATGGCTACACCTTC. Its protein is CASSLDVMGQGWASYGYTF.

The CDR3 sequence is CASKSESNSNQPQHF. CDR3 nucleotides: TGTGCCAGCAAATCAGAAAGCAATAGCAATCAGCCCCAGCATTTT. The chain uses TRBV2 and TRBJ1-5, with D hard to call. Trimming pared 7 bases from V and 0 bases from J, leaving 13 bases between. Germline-derived CDR1 and CDR2 are SNHLY and FYNNEI. The CDR3 is 15 residues long.

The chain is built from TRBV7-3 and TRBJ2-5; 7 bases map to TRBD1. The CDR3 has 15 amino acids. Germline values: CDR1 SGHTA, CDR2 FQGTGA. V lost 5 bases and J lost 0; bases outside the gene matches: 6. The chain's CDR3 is CASSPRTGHQETQYF. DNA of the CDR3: TGTGCCAGCAGCCCCCGGACAGGACACCAAGAGACCCAGTACTTC.

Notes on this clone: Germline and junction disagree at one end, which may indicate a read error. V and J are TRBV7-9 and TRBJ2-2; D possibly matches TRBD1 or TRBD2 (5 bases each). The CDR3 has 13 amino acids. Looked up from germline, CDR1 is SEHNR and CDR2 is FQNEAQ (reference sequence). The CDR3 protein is CASSLGFSRGMLF. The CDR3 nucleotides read TGTGCCAGCAGCTTAGGCTTTAGCCGGGGCATGCTTTTT.

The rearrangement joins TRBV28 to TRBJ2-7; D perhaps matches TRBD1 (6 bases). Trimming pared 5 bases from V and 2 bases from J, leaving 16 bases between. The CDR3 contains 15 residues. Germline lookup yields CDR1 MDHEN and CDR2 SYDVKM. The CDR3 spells CASSKQGFPPYEQYF. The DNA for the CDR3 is TGTGCCAGCAGTAAACAGGGTTTTCCACCCTACGAGCAGTACTTC.

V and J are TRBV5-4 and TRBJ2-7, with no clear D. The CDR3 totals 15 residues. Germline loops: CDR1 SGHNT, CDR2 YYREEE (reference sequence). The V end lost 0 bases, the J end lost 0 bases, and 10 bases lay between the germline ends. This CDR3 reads CASSLVGQSSYEQYF. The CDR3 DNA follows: TGTGCCAGCAGCTTGGTGGGCCAGAGCTCCTACGAGCAGTACTTC.

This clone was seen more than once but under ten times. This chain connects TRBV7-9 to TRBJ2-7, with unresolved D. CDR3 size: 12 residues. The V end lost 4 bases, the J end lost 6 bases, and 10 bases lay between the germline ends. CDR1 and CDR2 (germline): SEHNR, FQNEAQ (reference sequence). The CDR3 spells CASSYSLGEQYF. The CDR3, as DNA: TGTGCCAGCAGCTATAGTCTAGGCGAGCAGTACTTC.

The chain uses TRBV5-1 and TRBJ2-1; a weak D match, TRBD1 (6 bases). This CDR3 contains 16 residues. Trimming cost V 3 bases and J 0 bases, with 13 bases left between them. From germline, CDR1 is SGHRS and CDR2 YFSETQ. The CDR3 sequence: CASSSQGTSSYNEQFF. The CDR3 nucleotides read TGCGCCAGCAGCTCCCAGGGGACGAGCTCCTACAATGAGCAGTTCTTC.

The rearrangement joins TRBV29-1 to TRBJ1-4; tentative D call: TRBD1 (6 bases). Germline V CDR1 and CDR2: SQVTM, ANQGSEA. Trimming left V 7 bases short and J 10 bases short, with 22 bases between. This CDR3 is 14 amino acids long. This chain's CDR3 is CSAEGGSNGGKLFF. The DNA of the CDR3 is TGCAGCGCCGAGGGGGGGTCGAATGGTGGAAAACTGTTTTTT.

Written as DNA, the CDR3 is TGTGCCATCCGACTCAGGGGGCACACTGAAGCTTTCTTT. Protein sequence: CAIRLRGHTEAFF. The J gene is TRBJ1-1, the V gene TRBV28; 8 bases agree with TRBD1. Germline CDR1 reads MDHEN; CDR2 reads SYDVKM. V gave up 10 bases and J gave up 3 bases; unmatched junction bases: 7. This CDR3 region has 13 residues.

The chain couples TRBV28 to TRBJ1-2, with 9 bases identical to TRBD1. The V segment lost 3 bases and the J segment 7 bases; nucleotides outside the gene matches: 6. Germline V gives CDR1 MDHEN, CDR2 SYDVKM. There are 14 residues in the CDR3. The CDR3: CASSLIQGASGYTF. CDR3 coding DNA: TGTGCCAGCAGTTTGATACAGGGGGCTAGTGGCTACACCTTC.

CDR3 region: CASSTGYSGYTF. The CDR3 bases are TGTGCCAGCAGTACAGGGTATTCTGGCTACACCTTC. J is TRBJ1-2 and V is TRBV6-1; TRBD1 might be the D (6 bases). The germline CDR1 and CDR2 sequences are MNHNS and SASEGT. V was clipped by 5 bases and J by 7 bases, with 11 bases between them. This CDR3 comprises 12 residues.

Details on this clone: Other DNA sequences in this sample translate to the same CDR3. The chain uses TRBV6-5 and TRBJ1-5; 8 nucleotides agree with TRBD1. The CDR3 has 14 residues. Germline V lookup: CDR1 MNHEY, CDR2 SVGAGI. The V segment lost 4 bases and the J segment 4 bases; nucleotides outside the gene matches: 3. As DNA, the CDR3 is TGTGCCAGCAGTTTGCGACAGGGGAATCAGCCCCAGCATTTT. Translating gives CASSLRQGNQPQHF.

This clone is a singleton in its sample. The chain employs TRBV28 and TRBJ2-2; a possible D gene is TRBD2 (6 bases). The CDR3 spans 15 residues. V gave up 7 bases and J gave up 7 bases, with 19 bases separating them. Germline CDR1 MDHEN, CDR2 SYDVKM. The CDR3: CASNAGFPRGGELFF. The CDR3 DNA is TGTGCCAGCAATGCGGGATTTCCCCGAGGCGGGGAGCTGTTTTTT. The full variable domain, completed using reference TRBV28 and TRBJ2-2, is DVKVTQSSRYLVKRTGEKVFLECVQDMDHENMFWYRQDPGLGLRLIYFSYDVKMKEKGDIPEGYSVSREKKERFSLILESASTNQTSMYLCASNAGFPRGGELFFGEGSRLTVL.

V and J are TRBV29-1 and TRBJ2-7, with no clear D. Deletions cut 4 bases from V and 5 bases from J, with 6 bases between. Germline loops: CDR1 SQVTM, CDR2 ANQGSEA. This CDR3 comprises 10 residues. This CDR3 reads CSVVEDEQYF. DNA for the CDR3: TGCAGCGTTGTTGAGGACGAGCAGTACTTC.

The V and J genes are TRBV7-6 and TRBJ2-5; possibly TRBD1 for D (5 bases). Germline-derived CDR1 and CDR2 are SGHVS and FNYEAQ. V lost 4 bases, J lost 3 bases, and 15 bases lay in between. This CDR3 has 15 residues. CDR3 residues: CASSWGRGVEETQYF. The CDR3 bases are TGTGCCAGCAGCTGGGGAAGGGGCGTTGAAGAGACCCAGTACTTC.

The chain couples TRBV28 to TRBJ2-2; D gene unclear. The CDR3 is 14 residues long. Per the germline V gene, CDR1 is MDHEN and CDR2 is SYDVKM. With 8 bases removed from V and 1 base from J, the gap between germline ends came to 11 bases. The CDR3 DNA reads TGTGCCAGCGCCCGTCCGGGGAACACCGGGGAGCTGTTTTTT. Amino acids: CASARPGNTGELFF. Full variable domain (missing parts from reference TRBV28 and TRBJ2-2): DVKVTQSSRYLVKRTGEKVFLECVQDMDHENMFWYRQDPGLGLRLIYFSYDVKMKEKGDIPEGYSVSREKKERFSLILESASTNQTSMYLCASARPGNTGELFFGEGSRLTVL.

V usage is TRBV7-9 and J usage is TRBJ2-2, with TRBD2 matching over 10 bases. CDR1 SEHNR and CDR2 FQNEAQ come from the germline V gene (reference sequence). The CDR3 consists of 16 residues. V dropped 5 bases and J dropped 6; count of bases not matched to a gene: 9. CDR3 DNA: TGTGCCAGCAGCCGCCTAGCGGGAGTGGGCGCCGGGGAGCTGTTTTTT. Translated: CASSRLAGVGAGELFF.

The CDR3 protein is CASSLVRQGSYNEQFF. In nucleotides, the CDR3 is TGTGCCAGCAGCTTGGTGAGGCAGGGGAGTTACAATGAGCAGTTCTTC. V and J are TRBV5-6 and TRBJ2-1; possibly TRBD1 for D (6 bases). V lost 0 bases to trimming and J lost 4 bases, with 14 bases between them. CDR3 length: 16 amino acids. Germline V lookup: CDR1 SGHDT, CDR2 YYEEEE.

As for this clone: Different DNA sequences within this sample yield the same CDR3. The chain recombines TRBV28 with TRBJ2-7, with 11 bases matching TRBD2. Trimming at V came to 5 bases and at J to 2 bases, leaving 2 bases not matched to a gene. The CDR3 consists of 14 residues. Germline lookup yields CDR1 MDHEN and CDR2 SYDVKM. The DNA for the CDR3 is TGTGCCAGCAGTACTAGCGGGGGAACCTACGAGCAGTACTTC. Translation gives CASSTSGGTYEQYF.

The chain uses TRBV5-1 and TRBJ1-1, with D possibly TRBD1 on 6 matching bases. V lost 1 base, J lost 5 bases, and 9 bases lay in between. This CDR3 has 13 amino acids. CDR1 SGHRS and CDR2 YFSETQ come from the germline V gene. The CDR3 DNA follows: TGCGCCAGCAGCTTGCTCCAGGGGACTGAAGCTTTCTTT. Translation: CASSLLQGTEAFF.

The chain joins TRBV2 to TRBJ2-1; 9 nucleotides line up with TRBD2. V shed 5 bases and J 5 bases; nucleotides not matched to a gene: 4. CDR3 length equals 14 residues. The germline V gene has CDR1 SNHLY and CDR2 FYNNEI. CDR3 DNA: TGTGCCAGCAGTTCCGGGACTAGCAACAATGAGCAGTTCTTC. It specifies CASSSGTSNNEQFF.

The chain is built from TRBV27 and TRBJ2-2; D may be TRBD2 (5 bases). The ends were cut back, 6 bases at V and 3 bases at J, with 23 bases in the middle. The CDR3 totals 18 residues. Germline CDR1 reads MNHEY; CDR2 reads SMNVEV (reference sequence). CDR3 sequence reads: CASSTREPLQRDTGELFF. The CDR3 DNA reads TGTGCCAGCAGCACTCGGGAACCTCTCCAGAGGGACACCGGGGAGCTGTTTTTT.